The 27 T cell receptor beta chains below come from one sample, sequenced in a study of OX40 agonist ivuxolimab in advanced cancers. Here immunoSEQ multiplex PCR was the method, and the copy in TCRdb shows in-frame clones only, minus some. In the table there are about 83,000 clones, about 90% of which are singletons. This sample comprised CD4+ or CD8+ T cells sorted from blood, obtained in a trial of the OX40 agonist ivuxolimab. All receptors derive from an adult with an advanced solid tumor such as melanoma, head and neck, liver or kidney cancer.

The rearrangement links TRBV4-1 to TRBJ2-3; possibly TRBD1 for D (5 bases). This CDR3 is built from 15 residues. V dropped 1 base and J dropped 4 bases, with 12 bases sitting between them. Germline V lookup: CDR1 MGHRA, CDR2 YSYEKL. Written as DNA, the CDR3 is TGCGCCAGCAGCCAAGTAAGGGGAAACGCAGATACGCAGTATTTT. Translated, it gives CASSQVRGNADTQYF.

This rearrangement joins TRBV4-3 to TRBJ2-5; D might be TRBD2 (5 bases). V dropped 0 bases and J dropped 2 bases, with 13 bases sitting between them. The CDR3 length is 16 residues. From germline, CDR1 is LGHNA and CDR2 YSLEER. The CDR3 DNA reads TGCGCCAGCAGCCAAGATCTCGGGGTAATTCAAGAGACCCAGTACTTC. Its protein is CASSQDLGVIQETQYF.

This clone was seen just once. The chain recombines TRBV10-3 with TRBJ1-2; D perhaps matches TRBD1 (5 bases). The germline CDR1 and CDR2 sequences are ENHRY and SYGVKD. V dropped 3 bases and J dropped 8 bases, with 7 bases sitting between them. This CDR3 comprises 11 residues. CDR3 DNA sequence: TGTGCCATCAGTGAAACAGGCGGCTACACCTTC. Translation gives CAISETGGYTF.

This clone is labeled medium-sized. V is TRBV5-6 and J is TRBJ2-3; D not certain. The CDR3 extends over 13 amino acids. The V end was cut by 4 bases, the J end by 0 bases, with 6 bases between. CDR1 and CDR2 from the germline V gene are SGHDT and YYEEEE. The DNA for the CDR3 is TGTGCCAGCAGCCCCGCTAGCACAGATACGCAGTATTTT. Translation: CASSPASTDTQYF. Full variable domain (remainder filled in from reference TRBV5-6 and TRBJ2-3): DAGVTQSPTHLIKTRGQQVTLRCSPKSGHDTVSWYQQALGQGPQFIFQYYEEEERQRGNFPDRFSGHQFPNYSSELNVNALLLGDSALYLCASSPASTDTQYFGPGTRLTVL.

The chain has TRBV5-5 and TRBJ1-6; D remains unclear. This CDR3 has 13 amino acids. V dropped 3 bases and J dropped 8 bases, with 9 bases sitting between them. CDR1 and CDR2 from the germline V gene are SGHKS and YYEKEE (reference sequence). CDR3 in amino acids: CASSSFMDSPLHF. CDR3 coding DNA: TGTGCCAGCAGCTCATTTATGGATTCACCCCTCCACTTT.

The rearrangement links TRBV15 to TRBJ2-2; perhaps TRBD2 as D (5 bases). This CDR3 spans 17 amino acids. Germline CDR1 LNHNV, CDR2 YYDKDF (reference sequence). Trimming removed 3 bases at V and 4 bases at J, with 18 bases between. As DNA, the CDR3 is TGTGCCACCAGCAGGCCGGGAACTTTTATAGGCACCGGGGAGCTGTTTTTT. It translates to CATSRPGTFIGTGELFF.

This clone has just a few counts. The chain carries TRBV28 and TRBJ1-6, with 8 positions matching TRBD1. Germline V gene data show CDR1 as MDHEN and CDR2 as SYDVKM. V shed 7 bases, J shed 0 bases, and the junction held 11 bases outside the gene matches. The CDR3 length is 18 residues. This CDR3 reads CASNVPGGSHSYNSPLHF. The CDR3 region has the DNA TGTGCCAGCAACGTCCCAGGGGGCTCACACTCCTATAATTCACCCCTCCACTTT.

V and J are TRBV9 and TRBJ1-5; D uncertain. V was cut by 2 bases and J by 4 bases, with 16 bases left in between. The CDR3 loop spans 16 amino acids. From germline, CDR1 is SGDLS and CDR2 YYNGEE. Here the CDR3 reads CASSVGDGTYNQPQHF. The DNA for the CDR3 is TGTGCCAGCAGCGTGGGAGACGGAACATATAATCAGCCCCAGCATTTT.

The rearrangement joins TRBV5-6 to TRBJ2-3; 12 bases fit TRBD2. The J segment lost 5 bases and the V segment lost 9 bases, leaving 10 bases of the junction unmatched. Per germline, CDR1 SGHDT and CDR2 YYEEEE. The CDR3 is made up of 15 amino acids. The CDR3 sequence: CATQLAGGPGDTQYF. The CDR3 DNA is TGTGCCACCCAGCTAGCGGGGGGGCCGGGAGATACGCAGTATTTT.

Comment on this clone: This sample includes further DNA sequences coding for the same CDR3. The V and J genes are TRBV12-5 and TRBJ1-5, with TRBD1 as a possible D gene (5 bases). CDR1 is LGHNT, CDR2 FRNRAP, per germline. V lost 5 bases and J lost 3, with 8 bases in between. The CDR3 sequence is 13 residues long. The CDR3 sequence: CASGTGFNQPQHF. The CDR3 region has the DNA TGTGCTAGTGGTACAGGCTTCAATCAGCCCCAGCATTTT.

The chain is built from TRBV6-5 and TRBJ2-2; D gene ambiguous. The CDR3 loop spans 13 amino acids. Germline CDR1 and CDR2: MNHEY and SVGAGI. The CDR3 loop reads CASNGPNTGELFF. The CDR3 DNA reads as TGTGCTTCAAACGGGCCCAACACCGGGGAGCTGTTTTTT.

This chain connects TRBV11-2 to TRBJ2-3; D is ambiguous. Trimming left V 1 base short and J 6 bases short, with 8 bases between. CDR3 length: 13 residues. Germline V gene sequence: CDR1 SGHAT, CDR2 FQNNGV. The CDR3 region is CASSLGHWDTQYF. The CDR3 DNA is TGTGCCAGCAGCTTAGGCCATTGGGATACGCAGTATTTT.

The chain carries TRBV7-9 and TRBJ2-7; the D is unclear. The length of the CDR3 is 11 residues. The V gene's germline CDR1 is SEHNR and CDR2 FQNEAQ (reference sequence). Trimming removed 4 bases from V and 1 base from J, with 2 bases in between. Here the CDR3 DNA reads TGTGCCAGCAGCTGGTCCTACGAGCAGTACTTC. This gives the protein CASSWSYEQYF. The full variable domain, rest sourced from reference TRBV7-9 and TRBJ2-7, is DTGVSQNPRHKITKRGQNVTFRCDPISEHNRLYWYRQTLGQGPEFLTYFQNEAQLEKSRLLSDRFSAERPKGSFSTLEIQRTEQGDSAMYLCASSWSYEQYFGPGTRLTVT.

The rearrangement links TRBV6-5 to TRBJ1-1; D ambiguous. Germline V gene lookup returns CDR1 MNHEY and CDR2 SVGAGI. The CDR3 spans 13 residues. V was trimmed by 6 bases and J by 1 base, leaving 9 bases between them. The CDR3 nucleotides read TGTGCCAGCAGCCCGACCGGGAACACTGAAGCTTTCTTT. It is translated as CASSPTGNTEAFF.

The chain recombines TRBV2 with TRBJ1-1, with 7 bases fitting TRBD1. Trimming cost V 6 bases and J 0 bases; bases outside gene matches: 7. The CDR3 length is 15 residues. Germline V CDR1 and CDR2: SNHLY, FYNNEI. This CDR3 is CASREATGLNTEAFF. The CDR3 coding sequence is TGTGCCAGCAGAGAGGCGACAGGGCTGAACACTGAAGCTTTCTTT.

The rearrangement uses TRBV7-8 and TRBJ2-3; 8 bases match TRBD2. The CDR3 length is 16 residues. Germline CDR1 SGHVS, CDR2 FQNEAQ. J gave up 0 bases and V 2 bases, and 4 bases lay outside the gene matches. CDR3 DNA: TGTGCCAGCAGCTTACGGTTAGCGGGGAGCACAGATACGCAGTATTTT. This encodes CASSLRLAGSTDTQYF.

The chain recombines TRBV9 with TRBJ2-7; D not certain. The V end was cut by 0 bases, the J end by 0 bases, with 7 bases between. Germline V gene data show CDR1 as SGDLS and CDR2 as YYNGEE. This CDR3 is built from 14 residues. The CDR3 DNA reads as TGTGCCAGCAGCGTAGGGTCTGCCTCCTACGAGCAGTACTTC. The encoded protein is CASSVGSASYEQYF.

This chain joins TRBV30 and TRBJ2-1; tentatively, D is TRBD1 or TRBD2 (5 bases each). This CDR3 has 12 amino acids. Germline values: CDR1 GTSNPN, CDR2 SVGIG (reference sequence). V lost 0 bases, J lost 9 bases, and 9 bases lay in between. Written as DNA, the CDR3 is TGTGCCTGGAGTGTAATCGGGGCTGAGCAGTTCTTC. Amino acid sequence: CAWSVIGAEQFF.

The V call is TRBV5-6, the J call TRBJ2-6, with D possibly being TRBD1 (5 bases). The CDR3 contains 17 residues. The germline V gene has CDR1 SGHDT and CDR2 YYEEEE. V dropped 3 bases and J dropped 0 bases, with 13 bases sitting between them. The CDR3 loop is CASSWPRGISGANVLTF. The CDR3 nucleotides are TGTGCCAGCAGCTGGCCTAGGGGAATCTCTGGGGCCAACGTCCTGACTTTC.

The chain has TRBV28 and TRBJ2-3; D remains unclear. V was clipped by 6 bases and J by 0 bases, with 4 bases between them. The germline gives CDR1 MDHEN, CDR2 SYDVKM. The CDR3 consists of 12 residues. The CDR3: CASRASTDTQYF. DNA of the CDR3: TGTGCCAGCAGAGCTAGCACAGATACGCAGTATTTT.

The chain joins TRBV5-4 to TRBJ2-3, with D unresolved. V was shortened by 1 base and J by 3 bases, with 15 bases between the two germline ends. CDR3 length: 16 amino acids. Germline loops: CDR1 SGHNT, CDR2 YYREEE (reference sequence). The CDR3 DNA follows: TGTGCCAGCAGCTTGAAAATCGGAGTCGTAACAGATACGCAGTATTTT. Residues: CASSLKIGVVTDTQYF.

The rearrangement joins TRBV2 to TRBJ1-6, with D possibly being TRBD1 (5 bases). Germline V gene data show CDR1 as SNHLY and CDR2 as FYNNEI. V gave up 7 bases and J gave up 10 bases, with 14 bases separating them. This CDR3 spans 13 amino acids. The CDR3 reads CASIDTGNSPLHF. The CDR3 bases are TGTGCCAGCATAGATACAGGCAACTCACCCCTCCACTTT.

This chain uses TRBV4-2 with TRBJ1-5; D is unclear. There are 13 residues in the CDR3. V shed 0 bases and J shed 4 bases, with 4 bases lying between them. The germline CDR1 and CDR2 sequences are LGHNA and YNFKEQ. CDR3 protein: CASSQDRNQPQHF. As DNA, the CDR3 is TGTGCCAGCAGCCAAGACAGAAATCAGCCCCAGCATTTT.

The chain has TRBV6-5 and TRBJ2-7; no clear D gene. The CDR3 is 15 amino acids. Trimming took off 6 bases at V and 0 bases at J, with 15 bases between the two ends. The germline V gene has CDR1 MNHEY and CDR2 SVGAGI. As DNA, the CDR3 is TGTGCCAGCAGACCTGTGTTGGATAGCTCCTACGAGCAGTACGTC. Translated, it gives CASRPVLDSSYEQYV.

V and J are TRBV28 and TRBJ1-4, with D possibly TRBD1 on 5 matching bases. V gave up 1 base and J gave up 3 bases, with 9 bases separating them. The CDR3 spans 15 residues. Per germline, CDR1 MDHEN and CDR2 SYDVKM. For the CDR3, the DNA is TGTGCCAGCAGTTTATCTCCAGGGTCTAATGAAAAACTGTTTTTT. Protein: CASSLSPGSNEKLFF.

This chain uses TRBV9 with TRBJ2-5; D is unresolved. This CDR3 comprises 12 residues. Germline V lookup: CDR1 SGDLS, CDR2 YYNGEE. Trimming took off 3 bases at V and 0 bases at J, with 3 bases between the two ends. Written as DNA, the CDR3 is TGTGCCAGCAGCGGCAACCAAGAGACCCAGTACTTC. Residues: CASSGNQETQYF.

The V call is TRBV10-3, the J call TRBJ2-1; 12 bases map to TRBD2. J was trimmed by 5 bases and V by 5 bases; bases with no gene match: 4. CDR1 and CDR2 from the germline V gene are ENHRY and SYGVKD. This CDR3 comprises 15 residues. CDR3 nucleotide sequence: TGTGCCATCAGTTACGGACTAGCGGGGAACAATGAGCAGTTCTTC. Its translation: CAISYGLAGNNEQFF.